Listed here are 31 T cell receptor beta chains from one sample, sequenced in a study of siplizumab effects on memory and regulatory T cells. It was at 37°C and for 6 days that the mixed lymphocyte reaction cells were cocultured. Assay used: immunoSEQ multiplex PCR; TCRdb lists only in-frame clones, some missing. The profile covers 20,000 or so clones, with about 40% appearing a single time and approximately 6% taken by the ten largest. The antigens of these receptors remain unknown. Sequencing input: CFSE-low (dividing) CD4+ T cells sorted from an allogeneic mixed lymphocyte reaction. These receptors all stem from a human donor in good health; the cells came from an allogeneic mixed lymphocyte reaction. Some clones in this sample may be carry-over from other donors' samples.

The genes are TRBV11-2 and TRBJ1-2; D gene ambiguous. V lost 5 bases, J lost 0 bases, and 16 bases lay in between. The CDR3 has 16 amino acids. CDR1 SGHAT and CDR2 FQNNGV come from the germline V gene. The CDR3 nucleotides read TGTGCCAGCAGCCCCGAGGGTGGGGTTCCTAACTATGGCTACACCTTC. Translation gives CASSPEGGVPNYGYTF.

This clone has just a few counts. V gene TRBV7-3 combines with J gene TRBJ2-3, with no clear D. Trimming removed 3 bases at V and 0 bases at J, with 13 bases between. This CDR3 spans 16 amino acids. Germline V lookup: CDR1 SGHTA, CDR2 FQGTGA. As DNA, the CDR3 is TGTGCCAGCAGCTTGGTTCCGCTGGCGAGCACAGATACGCAGTATTTT. Translated: CASSLVPLASTDTQYF. The variable domain in full, completed from reference TRBV7-3 and TRBJ2-3, reads GAGVSQTPSNKVTEKGKYVELRCDPISGHTALYWYRQSLGQGPEFLIYFQGTGAADDSGLPNDRFFAVRPEGSVSTLKIQRTERGDSAVYLCASSLVPLASTDTQYFGPGTRLTVL.

The CDR3 sequence is CASSLAAGFGQETQYF. CDR3 DNA sequence: TGTGCCAGCAGCTTAGCGGCGGGGTTTGGACAAGAGACCCAGTACTTC. The V and J genes are TRBV7-2 and TRBJ2-5, with D possibly matching TRBD2 (6 bases). V was clipped by 0 bases and J by 2 bases, with 13 bases between them. From germline, CDR1 is SGHTA and CDR2 FQGNSA. This CDR3 has 16 residues.

This clone was seen more than once but under ten times. The chain recombines TRBV5-4 with TRBJ2-7, with D possibly being TRBD1 (6 bases). CDR3 length: 13 residues. The ends were cut back, 2 bases at V and 5 bases at J, with 11 bases in the middle. The germline CDR1 and CDR2 sequences are SGHNT and YYREEE (reference sequence). This CDR3 is CASSLQGPDEQYF. In DNA form, the CDR3 reads TGTGCCAGCAGCTTACAGGGACCCGACGAGCAGTACTTC.

The chain links TRBV6-5 to TRBJ1-3; D is perhaps TRBD1 (5 bases). In germline, CDR1 is MNHEY, CDR2 SVGAGI. Trimming removed 2 bases from V and 4 bases from J, with 9 bases in between. The CDR3 has 14 amino acids. Written as DNA, the CDR3 is TGTGCCAGCAGTTACGTTGGGGGAGGAAACACCATATATTTT. Its protein is CASSYVGGGNTIYF.

V and J are TRBV5-1 and TRBJ1-1, with TRBD1 matching 7 bases. This CDR3 is built from 15 residues. The V gene end was trimmed by 0 bases and the J gene end by 5 bases; junction bases not matched to a gene: 7. CDR1 is SGHRS, CDR2 YFSETQ, per germline. The CDR3 is CASSLVGGGETEAFF. DNA of the CDR3: TGCGCCAGCAGCTTGGTGGGAGGGGGCGAAACTGAAGCTTTCTTT. Drawing the rest from reference TRBV5-1 and TRBJ1-1, the complete variable domain is KAGVTQTPRYLIKTRGQQVTLSCSPISGHRSVSWYQQTPGQGLQFLFEYFSETQRNKGNFPGRFSGRQFSNSRSEMNVSTLELGDSALYLCASSLVGGGETEAFFGQGTRLTVV.

The chain joins TRBV27 to TRBJ1-2, with 8 bases that match TRBD1. CDR3 length equals 14 residues. The trim removed 2 bases at V and 2 bases at J, leaving 1 base unmatched. Germline CDR1 MNHEY, CDR2 SMNVEV (reference sequence). CDR3 residues: CASSLGQGNYGYTF. The CDR3 DNA follows: TGTGCCAGCAGTTTAGGACAGGGAAACTATGGCTACACCTTC.

This clone is medium-sized in the sample. The gene calls are TRBV18 and TRBJ1-1; TRBD1 might be the D (5 bases). The CDR3 has 15 amino acids. CDR1 is KGHSH, CDR2 LQKENI, per germline. V gave up 2 bases and J gave up 1 base, with 11 bases separating them. The CDR3 DNA reads TGTGCCAGCTCACCAGCGCTCAGGGAGAACACTGAAGCTTTCTTT. It yields the protein CASSPALRENTEAFF.

This clone was observed a single time. V gene TRBV5-1 combines with J gene TRBJ2-5; D uncertain. The CDR3 covers 14 residues. Germline V gene data show CDR1 as SGHRS and CDR2 as YFSETQ. The V end lost 1 base, the J end lost 4 bases, and 11 bases lay between the germline ends. This CDR3 reads CASSLRQAGETQYF. CDR3 bases: TGCGCCAGCAGCTTGCGGCAGGCAGGAGAGACCCAGTACTTC.

This clone came up a few times. The chain joins TRBV6-6 to TRBJ1-5, with TRBD1 as a possible D gene (6 bases). V was shortened by 6 bases and J by 5 bases, with 8 bases between the two germline ends. CDR3 length: 12 residues. The germline CDR1 and CDR2 sequences are MNHNY and SVGAGI (reference sequence). The chain's CDR3 is CASRRGDQPQHF. In DNA form, the CDR3 reads TGTGCCAGCAGGAGGGGGGATCAGCCCCAGCATTTT.

This clone ranks as medium-sized. The rearrangement uses TRBV19 and TRBJ1-5, with TRBD1 as a possible D gene (5 bases). The CDR3 covers 14 residues. CDR1 and CDR2 (germline): LNHDA, SQIVND (reference sequence). Trimming shortened V by 7 bases and J by 11 bases, and 21 bases separated the two germline ends. CDR3 amino acids: CASTEQVGVKAQHF. The CDR3 DNA sequence: TGTGCCAGTACTGAACAGGTGGGTGTGAAGGCCCAGCATTTT.

The chain has TRBV1 and TRBJ2-5; the listed D gene, TRBD1, was not tested against the DNA. TRBV1 is labeled a pseudogene. CDR3 length: 17 residues. For the CDR3, the DNA is TGCACCAGCAGCCAAGATCTCGATCAGGGGCCCCAAGAGACCCAGTACTTC. This encodes CTSSQDLDQGPQETQYF.

This clone has a handful of counts. The genes are TRBV7-9 and TRBJ1-6; D is undetermined. The CDR3 is made up of 12 amino acids. Trimming removed 3 bases from V and 7 bases from J, with 4 bases in between. In germline, CDR1 is SEHNR, CDR2 FQNEAQ (reference sequence). Here the CDR3 reads CASSFGNSPLHF. The CDR3 bases are TGTGCCAGCAGCTTCGGGAATTCACCCCTCCACTTT.

This clone showed up just a few times. This chain uses TRBV30 with TRBJ2-5; TRBD2 agrees at 7 bases. Trimming removed 0 bases from V and 5 bases from J; junction bases left unmatched: 15. CDR3 length: 17 amino acids. CDR1 is GTSNPN and CDR2 is SVGIG in the germline V gene (reference sequence). The CDR3 DNA sequence: TGTGCCTGGAGTGTTTATGTGGGAGGGCTCACTCAGGAGACCCAGTACTTC. It translates to CAWSVYVGGLTQETQYF.

V and J are TRBV18 and TRBJ1-4; D remains ambiguous. The CDR3 is 14 amino acids. Germline lookup yields CDR1 KGHSH and CDR2 LQKENI. Trimming took off 4 bases at V and 9 bases at J, with 15 bases between the two ends. The CDR3 nucleotides are TGTGCCAGCTCACTAATGTCAGAAGGAAAAAAACTGTTTTTT. This translates into CASSLMSEGKKLFF.

This clone has a single count. Written as DNA, the CDR3 is TGTGCCAGCTCACCACTAATTCCGGGGACTGTTACTGAAGCTTTCTTT. Its protein product is CASSPLIPGTVTEAFF. V and J are TRBV18 and TRBJ1-1; TRBD1 might be the D (5 bases). This CDR3 has 16 amino acids. Germline lookup yields CDR1 KGHSH and CDR2 LQKENI. Trimming removed 1 base at V and 5 bases at J, with 17 bases between.

By share, this clone counts as medium-sized. This sequence joins TRBV11-2 and TRBJ2-7; D not resolved. This CDR3 contains 15 residues. The V end lost 0 bases, the J end lost 2 bases, and 11 bases lay between the germline ends. CDR1 and CDR2 (germline): SGHAT, FQNNGV. CDR3 nucleotide sequence: TGTGCCAGCAGCTTAGATGTCAGAGAAACCTACGAGCAGTACTTC. It encodes CASSLDVRETYEQYF.

As to this clone: A junction end diverges from the germline sequence, so it may reflect a read error. J is TRBJ2-3 and V is TRBV7-9, with 11 bases identical to TRBD2. This CDR3 region has 17 residues. Germline V CDR1 and CDR2: SEHNR, FQNEAQ (reference sequence). CDR3 amino acids: CASSYIRLAGFTYTQYF. The CDR3 bases are TGTGCCAGCAGCTATATCAGACTAGCGGGATTCACATATACGCAGTATTTT.

Concerning this clone itself: Other DNA sequences within the sample encode an identical CDR3. V is TRBV19 and J is TRBJ2-1; TRBD2 agrees at 10 bases. V lost 5 bases to trimming and J lost 7 bases; unmatched junction nucleotides: 8. The germline V gene encodes CDR1 LNHDA and CDR2 SQIVND (reference sequence). The CDR3 covers 15 residues. The CDR3 region is CASSDPAGGLNEQFF. The CDR3 coding sequence is TGTGCCAGTAGTGATCCAGCGGGGGGGTTGAATGAGCAGTTCTTC.

The V call is TRBV5-6, the J call TRBJ1-5; D remains unclear. Trimming took 3 bases from V and 4 from J, leaving 8 bases between them. This CDR3 comprises 13 residues. Per the germline V gene, CDR1 is SGHDT and CDR2 is YYEEEE. CDR3 nucleotides: TGTGCCAGCAGCTCGATAGGAAATCAGCCCCAGCATTTT. Translating gives CASSSIGNQPQHF.

This chain joins TRBV10-3 and TRBJ1-5; perhaps TRBD1 as D (5 bases). V lost 10 bases and J lost 1, with 17 bases in between. The length of the CDR3 is 15 residues. Germline V gene sequence: CDR1 ENHRY, CDR2 SYGVKD. CDR3 protein: CATRGFGVSNQPQHF. As DNA, the CDR3 is TGTGCCACACGGGGCTTTGGCGTCAGCAATCAGCCCCAGCATTTT.

The CDR3 DNA reads as TGTGCCAGCAGTTTGGACAGGCTGAACACTGAAGCTTTCTTT. Translated, it gives CASSLDRLNTEAFF. The genes are TRBV2 and TRBJ1-1; TRBD1 aligns across 7 bases. The V gene end was trimmed by 5 bases and the J gene end by 0 bases; junction bases not matched to a gene: 3. The CDR3 runs to 14 residues. Germline-derived CDR1 and CDR2 are SNHLY and FYNNEI.

The rearrangement links TRBV6-5 to TRBJ1-3; no clear D. The germline V gene has CDR1 MNHEY and CDR2 SVGAGI. Trimming removed 1 base at V and 0 bases at J, with 7 bases between. The CDR3 extends over 15 amino acids. DNA for the CDR3: TGTGCCAGCAGTTACTTAAGAGGCTCTGGAAACACCATATATTTT. This sequence encodes CASSYLRGSGNTIYF.

The V and J genes are TRBV4-1 and TRBJ2-7, with 7 bases identical to TRBD1. Germline V gives CDR1 MGHRA, CDR2 YSYEKL. The V and J ends lost 1 base and 2 bases, in that order; junction bases with no gene match: 5. The CDR3 consists of 15 residues. The DNA for the CDR3 is TGCGCCAGCAGCCAAGGCGTGACAGGGACCTACGAGCAGTACTTC. Amino acid sequence: CASSQGVTGTYEQYF.

The V call is TRBV19, the J call TRBJ1-2; TRBD1 matches at 10 bases. J gave up 0 bases and V 8 bases, and 9 bases lay outside the gene matches. CDR1 is LNHDA, CDR2 SQIVND, per germline (reference sequence). There are 16 residues in the CDR3. The CDR3 DNA follows: TGTGCCAGTTCGTATGGGACAGGGGCAGCTAACTATGGCTACACCTTC. Translating gives CASSYGTGAANYGYTF.

The chain joins TRBV10-3 to TRBJ1-1, with 8 bases identical to TRBD1. In germline, CDR1 is ENHRY, CDR2 SYGVKD. The trim removed 7 bases at V and 1 base at J, leaving 8 bases unmatched. CDR3 size: 15 residues. The CDR3, as DNA: TGTGCCATCACCGACAGGGGAGGGCAGAACACTGAAGCTTTCTTT. Protein product: CAITDRGGQNTEAFF.

This clone was counted between two and nine times. In DNA, the CDR3 is TGTGCCAGCAGCCTACTTCCCCCGGCCACTGAAGCTTTCTTT. Amino acids: CASSLLPPATEAFF. V is TRBV6-5 and J is TRBJ1-1; D is unresolved. The CDR3 has 14 residues. With 6 bases removed from V and 4 bases from J, the gap between germline ends came to 15 bases. Germline V gene sequence: CDR1 MNHEY, CDR2 SVGAGI.

This chain connects TRBV7-9 to TRBJ2-1, with D perhaps being TRBD1 or TRBD2 (5 bases each). The CDR3 has 14 residues. V was clipped by 4 bases and J by 2 bases, with 9 bases between them. Germline CDR1 SEHNR, CDR2 FQNEAQ (reference sequence). The CDR3 region has the DNA TGTGCCAGCAGCTGGGACCAAACCTACAATGAGCAGTTCTTC. Its protein is CASSWDQTYNEQFF. Full variable domain (missing parts from reference TRBV7-9 and TRBJ2-1): DTGVSQNPRHKITKRGQNVTFRCDPISEHNRLYWYRQTLGQGPEFLTYFQNEAQLEKSRLLSDRFSAERPKGSFSTLEIQRTEQGDSAMYLCASSWDQTYNEQFFGPGTRLTVL.

The chain combines TRBV6-1 with TRBJ1-5; D not resolved. The CDR3 is 12 amino acids. V lost 8 bases, J lost 10 bases, and 15 bases lay in between. CDR1 is MNHNS, CDR2 SASEGT, per germline. The DNA for the CDR3 is TGTGCCAGCCGAACCGGAGGAGGACCCCAGCATTTT. This codes for CASRTGGGPQHF.

The chain has TRBV5-5 and TRBJ2-4; 7 nucleotides align to TRBD2. The CDR3 spans 18 residues. CDR1 is SGHKS and CDR2 is YYEKEE in the germline V gene (reference sequence). V shed 4 bases, J shed 0 bases, and the junction held 13 bases outside the gene matches. CDR3 sequence: CASSATDRGGVAKNIQYF. The CDR3 bases are TGTGCCAGCAGCGCGACAGATCGTGGGGGGGTAGCCAAAAACATTCAGTACTTC.

The CDR3 protein is CASSKMGGTGLVNEQFF. CDR3 DNA sequence: TGCGCCAGCAGCAAAATGGGCGGGACAGGGCTCGTGAATGAGCAGTTCTTC. The gene calls are TRBV5-1 and TRBJ2-1; 9 nucleotides match TRBD1. CDR1 SGHRS and CDR2 YFSETQ come from the germline V gene. The CDR3 covers 17 residues. V lost 4 bases to trimming and J lost 7 bases; unmatched junction nucleotides: 15.